The source of this TCR beta chain is a study of blood T cell repertoires in COVID-19 (dated by TCRdb to 2020 to 2022). Background on the whole study: Collaborator samples came from the United States, Italy and Spain and covered acute and convalescent phases of COVID-19. The prospective study material was composed of cDNA or gDNA derived from T cells, B-cell-depleted T cells, or PBMCs. Deeply sampled blood TCRbeta repertoires from subjects exposed to, actively infected with, or recovered from COVID-19 were included in the dataset. Where available, HLA class I and class II types were taken from metadata supplied by the sample provider and were not determined by assay-based typing. The sample metadata nearly always contained a de-identified subject ID, COVID-19 status, age in years and sex. Samples came from the ongoing ImmuneRACE study (first 160 participants) plus 1,254 subjects from 6 global collaborators. A freely available public database, intended as a resource for researchers studying the immune response to SARS-CoV-2, is where the repertoires were released. The research as a whole found: How much clinical and demographic metadata was included differed by source and by participant, and the metadata was provided uncurated.

Each collaborating institution followed its own protocols to collect whole blood in K2EDTA tubes. For TCRbeta analysis, collaborators shipped samples in one of three forms: frozen whole blood, isolated PBMCs, or DNA extracted from either of those sample types. From cysteine to phenylalanine, the CDR3 is 15 amino acids long. CDR3 DNA only is kept here, 45 bases in frame from base 1. Between the V and J ends, shortened by 3 bases and 1 base respectively, the junction contains 12 bases. CDR1 and CDR2, looked up from the germline V gene (reference sequence), are LNHDA and SQIVND. With respect to this clone: This receptor's antigen is unknown. No clone much larger than this one lies a single base away; base qualities are absent.

TCRbeta CDR3 regions were amplified from genomic DNA using the immunoSEQ Assay, a bias-controlled multiplex PCR. The paper's data handling went like this. The number of nucleated cells in each sample was estimated from the amplification of reference gene primers within the assay. Sequence reads were collapsed and filtered to measure the absolute abundance of every unique TCRbeta CDR3 rearrangement. Productive Simpson clonality was computed per sample as the square root of Simpson's diversity index over productive rearrangements. Not all clones reach the TCRdb copy of this immuneACCESS table, which keeps in-frame sequences only. Checked studies attribute under half of the gap to unresolved V genes and leave the rest unexplained. The V and J calls and clone size were taken over from that table, and D and trimming were inferred from the DNA. Counted in this sample were tens of thousands of clones; approximately 86% of them appeared once. More than 20% of the sample is taken by the ten largest.

The TCR sequence derives from a woman older than 75 with active or convalescent COVID-19. The V and J genes are TRBV19 and TRBJ1-1, with no D gene named confidently. The specimen sequenced was peripheral blood. The CDR3 region: CASSILAGGNTEAFF. Here is the DNA: TGTGCCAGTAGTATCCTTGCCGGCGGGAACACTGAAGCTTTCTTT.